The present T cell receptor (beta chain) was sequenced within a study of blood T cell repertoires in COVID-19 (dated by TCRdb to the early 2020s). Regarding the complete study: The collaborator samples originated in the United States, Italy and Spain and spanned the acute and convalescent phases of COVID-19. The material from the prospective study consisted of cDNA or gDNA derived from T cells, B-cell-depleted T cells, or PBMCs. The dataset comprised deeply sampled blood TCRbeta repertoires from subjects exposed to, actively infected with, or recovered from COVID-19. The repertoires were released in a freely available public database meant as a resource for research on the immune response to SARS-CoV-2. Samples were obtained from the ongoing ImmuneRACE study (first 160 participants) and from 1,254 subjects provided by 6 global collaborators. Sample metadata almost always included a de-identified subject ID, COVID-19 status, age in years and sex. Where available, HLA class I and class II types were taken from metadata supplied by the sample provider and were not determined by assay-based typing. Study-wide conclusions, independent of this receptor: The quantity of clinical and demographic metadata differed by source and by participant and was supplied without curation.

Each collaborating institution followed its own protocols to collect whole blood in K2EDTA tubes. Collaborator samples were shipped for TCRbeta analysis as frozen whole blood, isolated PBMCs, or DNA extracted from either sample type. Germline trimming: 1 base from V, 2 bases from J; junction bases outside gene matches: 4. The germline V gene encodes CDR1 LGHNT and CDR2 FRNRAP. From the cysteine up to the phenylalanine, the CDR3 has a length of 15 residues. Left in the record is the CDR3 DNA by itself, 45 bases read in frame from the first base. TCRbeta CDR3 regions were amplified from genomic DNA by means of the immunoSEQ Assay, a bias-controlled multiplex PCR. Concerning the study's data processing: Within the assay, amplification of reference gene primers was used to estimate how many nucleated cells each sample contained. To quantify the absolute abundance of each unique TCRbeta CDR3 rearrangement, sequence reads were collapsed and filtered. For each sample, productive Simpson clonality was calculated as the square root of Simpson's diversity index across productive rearrangements. TCRdb stores this immuneACCESS table with in-frame sequences only. Part of the clones is absent; in the studies checked, under half of the shortfall reflects unresolved V genes, and no reason is known for the rest. Clonal size and the V and J genes are those of that table, whereas D and trimming came from the DNA. Recorded for this sample are about 100,000 clones; nearly 90% of them occurred a single time. Approximately 2% of the sample goes to the ten largest clones.

A remark on this clone: Its recognized antigen is unknown. No much larger clonotype is one base removed from it; base qualities were not supplied.

The specimen was peripheral blood. The sequence joins TRBV12-5 to TRBJ2-5; TRBD2 fits 7 bases in the junction. This receptor was taken from a man aged 50 to 60 with active COVID-19. The DNA reads as follows: TGTGCTAGTGGTTTGGCGGGGGGTTTACAAGAGACCCAGTACTTC. It encodes CASGLAGGLQETQYF.